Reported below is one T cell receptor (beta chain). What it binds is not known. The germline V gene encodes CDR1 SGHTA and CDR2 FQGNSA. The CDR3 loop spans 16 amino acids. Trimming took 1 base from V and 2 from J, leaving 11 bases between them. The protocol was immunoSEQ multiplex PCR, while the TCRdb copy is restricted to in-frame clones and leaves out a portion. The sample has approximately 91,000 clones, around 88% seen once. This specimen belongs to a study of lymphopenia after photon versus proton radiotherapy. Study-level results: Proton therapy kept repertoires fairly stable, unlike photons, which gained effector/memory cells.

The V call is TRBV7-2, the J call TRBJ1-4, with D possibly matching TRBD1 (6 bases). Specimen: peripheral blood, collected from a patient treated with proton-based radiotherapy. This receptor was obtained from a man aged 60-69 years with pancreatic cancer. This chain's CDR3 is CASSLVAGATNEKLFF. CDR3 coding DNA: TGTGCCAGCAGCTTAGTCGCGGGGGCGACTAATGAAAAACTGTTTTTT.